The 13 T cell receptor beta chains given below trace back to one sample, sequenced in a study of cytomegalovirus exposure and HLA in healthy donors. Vbeta (60) and Jbeta (13) primers were used in the PCR. The data were produced by immunoSEQ multiplex PCR, yet TCRdb's version contains in-frame clones alone and is incomplete. This table has 150,000 to 200,000 clones, roughly 76% appearing once. The sequencing input was PBMCs. The receptors stem from a human donor in good health.

The chain recombines TRBV7-8 with TRBJ2-1, with D possibly being TRBD1 (6 bases). CDR3 length equals 17 residues. Germline V gives CDR1 SGHVS, CDR2 FQNEAQ. V was shortened by 4 bases and J by 2 bases, with 18 bases between the two germline ends. The CDR3 DNA is TGTGCCAGCAGCTCAATAGGGGGTTTAGACACCTACAATGAGCAGTTCTTC. Amino acid sequence: CASSSIGGLDTYNEQFF. The whole variable domain, remainder taken from reference TRBV7-8 and TRBJ2-1, is GAGVSQSPRYKVAKRGQDVALRCDPISGHVSLFWYQQALGQGPEFLTYFQNEAQLDKSGLPSDRFFAERPEGSVSTLKIQRTQQEDSAVYLCASSSIGGLDTYNEQFFGPGTRLTVL.

The rearrangement uses TRBV27 and TRBJ2-5; weak D call: TRBD2 (5 bases). The CDR3 loop spans 12 amino acids. V was pared by 8 bases and J by 4 bases, with 11 bases between. Per the germline V gene, CDR1 is MNHEY and CDR2 is SMNVEV (reference sequence). The CDR3 spells CASGSRAETQYF. The CDR3 nucleotides read TGTGCCAGCGGGAGCCGAGCAGAGACCCAGTACTTC.

The chain uses TRBV5-6 and TRBJ2-3, with 7 bases fitting TRBD1. V was clipped by 3 bases and J by 4 bases; unmatched bases: 8. CDR3 length: 15 residues. The germline V gene encodes CDR1 SGHDT and CDR2 YYEEEE. The CDR3 sequence: CASSSRDSRPDTQYF. The CDR3 DNA reads TGTGCCAGCAGCTCACGGGACAGCCGGCCAGATACGCAGTATTTT.

The rearrangement joins TRBV4-3 to TRBJ2-2, with TRBD2 matching 11 bases. There are 19 residues in the CDR3. V lost 5 bases and J lost 5; bases outside the gene matches: 16. The germline V gene encodes CDR1 LGHNA and CDR2 YSLEER. The CDR3 nucleotides are TGCGCCAGCAGCTTCCTGGAAGGCGGATTAGCGGGGGGGACCGGGGAGCTGTTTTTT. This translates into CASSFLEGGLAGGTGELFF.

V and J are TRBV9 and TRBJ1-5; D gene unclear. The CDR3 sequence is 15 residues long. Trimming stripped 0 bases from V and 2 bases from J, with 9 bases between. The germline V gene encodes CDR1 SGDLS and CDR2 YYNGEE. The CDR3 region is CASSVGTQGNQPQHF. CDR3 nucleotide sequence: TGTGCCAGCAGCGTAGGCACTCAAGGCAATCAGCCCCAGCATTTT.

V is TRBV6-5 and J is TRBJ1-2, with D possibly matching TRBD1 (5 bases). This CDR3 region has 13 residues. The ends were cut back, 3 bases at V and 6 bases at J, with 11 bases in the middle. CDR1 MNHEY and CDR2 SVGAGI come from the germline V gene. CDR3 sequence reads: CASSYNRRDGYTF. The CDR3 coding sequence is TGTGCCAGCAGTTATAATCGCAGGGATGGCTACACCTTC.

On this clone: The germline gene is not matched at one end of the junction; a read error may be the cause. This chain joins TRBV7-7 and TRBJ2-2; 7 positions agree with TRBD1. The CDR3 is 15 residues long. Germline values: CDR1 SSHAT, CDR2 FNYEAQ (reference sequence). CDR3 region: CASSFGTAFTGELFF. CDR3 bases: TGTGCTAGCAGTTTTGGGACAGCCTTTACCGGGGAGCTGTTTTTT.

The gene calls are TRBV27 and TRBJ2-7, with 9 nucleotides matching TRBD1. Germline V gives CDR1 MNHEY, CDR2 SMNVEV (reference sequence). The junction had 10 bases not matched to a gene; V was cut back by 5 bases and J by 5 bases. This CDR3 contains 15 residues. In nucleotides, the CDR3 is TGTGCCAGCAGTCCCCCGACAGGGGGATCCAACGAGCAGTACTTC. Amino acid sequence: CASSPPTGGSNEQYF.

The J gene is TRBJ2-3, the V gene TRBV10-3; 9 bases match TRBD1. CDR1 is ENHRY, CDR2 SYGVKD, per germline. The CDR3 loop spans 15 amino acids. After removal of 10 bases from V and 5 bases from J, the junction contained 13 bases not matched to a gene. CDR3 in DNA: TGTGCCACGACGGGGACAGGGTGGCAGGAAGATACGCAGTATTTT. Amino acids: CATTGTGWQEDTQYF.

This clone has a handful of counts. The V gene is TRBV6-1, the J gene TRBJ1-6; the match to TRBD1 covers 9 bases. Unmatched junction bases numbered 7, after V lost 2 bases and J lost 2 bases. The germline V gene has CDR1 MNHNS and CDR2 SASEGT. There are 18 residues in the CDR3. Written as DNA, the CDR3 is TGTGCCAGCAGTGAAAATCCGGGACAGGGAACCTATAATTCACCCCTCCACTTT. Its protein product is CASSENPGQGTYNSPLHF.

The chain recombines TRBV9 with TRBJ1-2; TRBD1 matches at 7 bases. The CDR3 runs 13 residues. The germline V gene has CDR1 SGDLS and CDR2 YYNGEE. V lost 5 bases and J lost 7; bases outside the gene matches: 8. CDR3 amino acids: CASRGGGRGGYTF. DNA of the CDR3: TGTGCCAGCAGAGGAGGGGGCCGAGGTGGCTACACCTTC.

The chain employs TRBV27 and TRBJ1-4; 10 bases agree with TRBD1. This CDR3 comprises 19 residues. J lost 0 bases, V lost 5 bases, and 12 bases had no gene match. CDR1 MNHEY and CDR2 SMNVEV come from the germline V gene (reference sequence). The chain's CDR3 is CASSPTPGQGTPTNEKLFF. CDR3 DNA sequence: TGTGCCAGCAGTCCCACTCCGGGACAGGGGACCCCAACTAATGAAAAACTGTTTTTT.

This sequence joins TRBV6-5 and TRBJ1-5; 8 bases line up with TRBD1. With V trimmed by 0 bases and J by 7 bases, 2 bases remained unmatched. Germline assignment: CDR1 MNHEY and CDR2 SVGAGI. This CDR3 contains 14 residues. The CDR3 loop is CASSYSGQGQPQHF. CDR3 nucleotides: TGTGCCAGCAGTTACTCAGGACAGGGACAGCCCCAGCATTTT.